These 8 T cell receptor beta chains were all obtained from the same sample, sequenced in a study of regulatory T cells in long-lasting Graves disease. Sample time point: persistent/refractory GD, antithyroid drugs over 5 years with positive TRAb. PBMC-derived RNA was used for the TCR library. Library construction for TCR beta used iRepertoire HTBI primers and Arm-PCR of CDR3 regions. TCRdb used MiXCR to reprocess the multiplex PCR reads, holding one entry per CDR3 protein. In the table there are 450,000 or so distinct CDR3 sequences, about a fifth of which are singletons. Sample: peripheral blood mononuclear cells (PBMCs), taken when the disease was refractory, from a patient treated with antithyroid drugs. The source of these receptors is a female donor with Graves disease.

The CDR3 reads CASSSGQGGGTEAFF. CDR3 DNA: TGTGCCAGCAGTTCGGGACAGGGTGGGGGAACTGAAGCTTTCTTT. This chain joins TRBV6-2 or TRBV6-3 and TRBJ1-1, with 9 bases fitting TRBD1. The CDR3 is made up of 15 amino acids. Per the germline V gene, CDR1 is MNHEY and CDR2 is SVGEGT. The V and J ends lost 4 bases and 5 bases, in that order; junction bases with no gene match: 8.

The chain recombines TRBV6-9 with TRBJ1-1; D unresolved. The CDR3 contains 12 residues. CDR1 is MNHGY, CDR2 SVAAGI, per germline. The V gene lost 4 bases and the J gene lost 11 bases, with 14 bases spanning the gap. Here the CDR3 DNA reads TGTGCCAGCAGTTGGAATCAACCTGGGGCTTTCTTT. This codes for CASSWNQPGAFF.

Notes on this clonotype: It may be a read error: a sequence one base away is much more abundant. This chain connects TRBV27 to TRBJ2-5; TRBD1 matches 7 bases. Germline assignment: CDR1 MNHEY and CDR2 SMNVEV (reference sequence). CDR3 size: 11 residues. The chain's CDR3 is CACSDTGDQYF. The CDR3 DNA follows: TGTGCCTGCAGCGATACAGGGGACCAGTACTTC.

This clonotype has just a few counts. J is TRBJ2-1 and V is TRBV29-1, with D perhaps matching TRBD1 (6 bases). The CDR3 is 10 residues long. V was pared by 4 bases and J by 10 bases, with 8 bases between. Germline V lookup: CDR1 SQVTM, CDR2 ANQGSEA. The CDR3: CSVVGGEQFF. The CDR3 DNA follows: TGCAGCGTTGTTGGGGGCGAGCAGTTCTTC.

This clonotype has a handful of counts. The chain is built from TRBV20-1 and TRBJ2-5; D gene uncertain. V shed 0 bases and J shed 5 bases, with 7 bases lying between them. The CDR3 extends over 12 amino acids. The germline CDR1 and CDR2 sequences are DFQATT and SNEGSKA (reference sequence). Here the CDR3 DNA reads TGCAGTGCTAGAGAGTCGTCTGAGACCCAGTACTTC. This codes for CSARESSETQYF.

This clonotype was detected many times. The rearrangement uses TRBV6-1 and TRBJ1-5; D is ambiguous. V lost 6 bases, J lost 8 bases, and 20 bases lay in between. Germline CDR1 and CDR2: MNHNS and SASEGT. The CDR3 covers 15 residues. CDR3 residues: CASRKIVGSLEPQHF. The CDR3, as DNA: TGTGCCAGCAGGAAAATCGTGGGCTCACTAGAGCCCCAGCATTTT.

This clonotype was observed a handful of times. The chain uses TRBV29-1 and TRBJ2-2; 8 bases align to TRBD2. CDR3 length equals 14 residues. The V gene's germline CDR1 is SQVTM and CDR2 ANQGSEA. The V segment lost 7 bases and the J segment 6 bases; nucleotides outside the gene matches: 10. The CDR3 sequence: CSGSSGGPPGELFF. For the CDR3, the DNA is TGCAGCGGGTCCTCGGGAGGGCCCCCCGGGGAGCTGTTTTTT.

The CDR3 here is CSVVGGWGYTF. CDR3 sequence (DNA): TGCAGCGTTGTTGGAGGCTGGGGCTACACCTTC. The chain uses TRBV29-1 and TRBJ1-2; no clear D gene. The CDR3 runs 11 residues. Trimming stripped 4 bases from V and 8 bases from J, with 11 bases between. Per germline, CDR1 SQVTM and CDR2 ANQGSEA.